The clone carrying this T cell receptor beta chain was counted a few times. This sample was included in a study of CD8+CD57+ T cells in acquired aplastic anemia. TCR beta VDJ and CDR3 profiling used genomic DNA as template. One entry per CDR3 protein, called by TCRdb with MiXCR from the reads. Of hundreds of thousands of distinct CDR3 sequences in the sample, under 40% were seen once. The CDR3 extends over 14 amino acids. Germline loops: CDR1 SGDLS, CDR2 YYNGEE. V was pared by 0 bases and J by 5 bases, with 9 bases between. All sequencing subjects had displayed CD8+CD57+ cell expansion on flow cytometry. The cohort consisted entirely of patients having severe acquired aplastic anemia.

This receptor was identified in a human donor with aplastic anemia. J is TRBJ2-1 and V is TRBV9; no definite D call. Input material: sorted CD4+, CD8+, or CD8+CD57+ T cells (not recorded which) from PBMCs. The CDR3 DNA reads TGTGCCAGCAGCGTAGGCGGTCTTAACAATGAGCAGTTCTTC. Its protein product is CASSVGGLNNEQFF.